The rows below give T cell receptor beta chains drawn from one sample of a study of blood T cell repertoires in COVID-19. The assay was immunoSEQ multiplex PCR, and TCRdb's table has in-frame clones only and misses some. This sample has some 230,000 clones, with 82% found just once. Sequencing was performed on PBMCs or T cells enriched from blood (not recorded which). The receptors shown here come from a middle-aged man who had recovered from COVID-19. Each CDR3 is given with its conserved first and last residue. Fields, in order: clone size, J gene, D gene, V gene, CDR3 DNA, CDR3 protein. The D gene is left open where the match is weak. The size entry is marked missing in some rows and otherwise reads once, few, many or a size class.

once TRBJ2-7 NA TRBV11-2 TGTGCCAGCAGCTCACGGGGGTTCATCAACGAGCAGTACTTC CASSSRGFINEQYF
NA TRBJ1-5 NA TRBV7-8 TGTGCCAGCAGCTTAGCGCAGGGTAATCAGCCCCAGCATTTT CASSLAQGNQPQHF
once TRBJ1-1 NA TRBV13 TGTGCCAGCAGCTCCGACGGAGGGGTTTTAACTGAAGCTTTCTTT CASSSDGGVLTEAFF
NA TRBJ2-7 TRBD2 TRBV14 TGTGCCAGCAGCCAAACTTCGGCTAGCGGTTCCTACGAGCAGTACTTC CASSQTSASGSYEQYF
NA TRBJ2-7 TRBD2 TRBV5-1 TGCGCCAGCAGCTTGGAGGGCGGGGGGGCGTTGGAGCAGTACTTC CASSLEGGGALEQYF
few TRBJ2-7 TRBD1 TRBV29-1 TGCAGCGTCTTAAAGGACAGGGGTGGAAACGAGCAGTACTTC CSVLKDRGGNEQYF
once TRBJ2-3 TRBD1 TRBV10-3 TGTGCCATCAGTGAGCCCCGACAGGGGGAATATACGCAGTATTTT CAISEPRQGEYTQYF
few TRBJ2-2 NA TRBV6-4 TGTGCCAGTGGCGCAGGGGACACCGGGGAGCTGTTTTTT CASGAGDTGELFF
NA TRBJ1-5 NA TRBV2 TGTGCCAGCGGACAGAGCAATCAGCCCCAGCATTTT CASGQSNQPQHF
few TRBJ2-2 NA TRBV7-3 TGTGCCAGCAGCACTCGAACCGGGGAGCTGTTTTTT CASSTRTGELFF
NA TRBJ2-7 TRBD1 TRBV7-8 TGTGCCAGCAGCTTACAGGGACAGAGCTCCTACGAGCAGTACTTC CASSLQGQSSYEQYF
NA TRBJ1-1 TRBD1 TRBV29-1 TGCAGCGTTGGGGGACAGGGCCTCGGGGCTTTCTTT CSVGGQGLGAFF
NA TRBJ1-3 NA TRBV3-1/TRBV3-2 TGTGCCAGCAGCCACAGTGGGGGCAGGGCCTCTGGAAACACCATATATTTT CASSHSGGRASGNTIYF
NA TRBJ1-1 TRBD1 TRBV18 TGTGCCAGCTCAGGACAGGCGAACACTGAAGCTTTCTTT CASSGQANTEAFF
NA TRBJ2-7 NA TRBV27 TGTGCCAGCACCGCGCGGCGCGGAAGCTCCTACGAGCAGTACTTC CASTARRGSSYEQYF
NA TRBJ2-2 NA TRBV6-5 TGTGCCAGCAGTTACTCGTCCGGCAGCGACGGGGAGCTGTTTTTT CASSYSSGSDGELFF
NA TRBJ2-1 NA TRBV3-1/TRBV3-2 TGTGCCAGCAGCCTCGACAGGTGGGATGAGCAGTTCTTC CASSLDRWDEQFF